The rows below give T cell receptor beta chains drawn from one sample of a study of T cells after posttransplantation cyclophosphamide. Measured with immunoSEQ multiplex PCR; TCRdb has only the in-frame clones, and not every one. There are approximately 26,000 clones in the sample, none observed a single time. The source material was PBMCs. The receptors here all came from a woman between 50 and 59 years old in good health, CMV-negative, and a related stem cell transplant donor. Both conserved end residues are part of each CDR3. Each record gives: V gene, J gene, clone size, D gene, CDR3 DNA, CDR3 protein. A D gene is named only where the DNA matches it firmly. Clone size is stated in some rows and not others, as once, few, many or a class when expanded.

TRBV5-1	TRBJ2-5	many	TRBD1	TGCGCCAGCAGCCTCGCAGGTTCGAGGGGGCAGGAGACCCAGTACTTC	CASSLAGSRGQETQYF
TRBV19	TRBJ1-2	many	TRBD1	TGTGCCAGCAAAGAACTGACAGGGGCGGGGGCCGGACTATATGGCTACACCTTC	CASKELTGAGAGLYGYTF
TRBV2	TRBJ1-2	many	TRBD1	TGTGCCAGCAGTTGGGGACAGGGTACTTTCGGCTACACCTTC	CASSWGQGTFGYTF
TRBV7-2	TRBJ2-1	many	NA	TGTGCCAGCAGCGGGAGCTCCTACAATGAGCAGTTCTTC	CASSGSSYNEQFF
TRBV4-1	TRBJ2-7	many	NA	TGCGCCAGCAGCCAAGAATCGGCCAGGGCCTCCTACGAGCAGTACTTC	CASSQESARASYEQYF
TRBV19	TRBJ2-2	medium-sized	NA	TGTGCCAGTAGTTTTGCGGGGGCCTACACCGGGGAGCTGTTTTTT	CASSFAGAYTGELFF
TRBV9	TRBJ1-3	many	NA	TGTGCCAGCAGCGTTTTCCACTCCCAGGGTTCTGGAAACACCATATATTTT	CASSVFHSQGSGNTIYF
TRBV29-1	TRBJ2-2	many	TRBD1	TGCAGCGTTGGAGTCCGGGGCAGGGGGCTCAACAACGGGGAGCTGTTTTTT	CSVGVRGRGLNNGELFF
TRBV6-1	TRBJ2-3	medium-sized	TRBD2	TGTGCCAGCAGTGAAACTAGCGGGGGGCCAGATACGCAGTATTTT	CASSETSGGPDTQYF
TRBV12-5	TRBJ2-5	many	TRBD1	TGTGCTAGTGGCCAAGGGACAGGGCAGAGAGAGACCCAGTACTTC	CASGQGTGQRETQYF
TRBV7-2	TRBJ2-7	NA	TRBD2	TGTGCCAGCAGCTTGAGGACTAGCGGGGCCTACGAGCAGTACTTC	CASSLRTSGAYEQYF
TRBV27	TRBJ2-1	many	NA	TGTGCCAGCAGTATCAAATCCAGGGGCGCTACCTACAATGAGCAGTTCTTC	CASSIKSRGATYNEQFF
TRBV7-9	TRBJ2-1	many	NA	TGTGCCAGCAGCTTGAAGGCCGGACTACCTTTTAATGAGCAGTTCTTC	CASSLKAGLPFNEQFF
TRBV30	TRBJ2-3	many	NA	TGTGCCTGGAGTGTAGGGGGGGTCGGAGCAGATACGCAGTATTTT	CAWSVGGVGADTQYF
TRBV9	TRBJ1-5	many	TRBD1	TGTGCCAGCAGCAGGGACAGGGGCAATCAGCCCCAGCATTTT	CASSRDRGNQPQHF
TRBV14	TRBJ2-1	many	TRBD1	TGTGCCAGCAGCCCCTACCAAGCTCGGGACAGGGGGGGGGATGAGCAGTTCTTC	CASSPYQARDRGGDEQFF
TRBV7-9	TRBJ1-5	many	NA	TGTGCCAGCAGCTTCGGGGGCAATCAGCCCCAGCATTTT	CASSFGGNQPQHF
TRBV5-1	TRBJ2-7	many	NA	TGCGCCAGCAGCTTGCAACAGTCCTACGAGCAGTACTTC	CASSLQQSYEQYF
TRBV20-1	TRBJ2-1	many	TRBD1	TGCAGTGCAAACAGGGGAAGAGAGCAGTTCTTC	CSANRGREQFF
TRBV30	TRBJ2-3	many	TRBD2	TGTGCCTGGAGTAGCGGGAGGGCCGCAGATACGCAGTATTTT	CAWSSGRAADTQYF
TRBV4-1	TRBJ1-3	many	NA	TGCGCCAGCAGCCAAGGTTCCGGGACTCTTGGAAACACCATATATTTT	CASSQGSGTLGNTIYF
TRBV19	TRBJ1-1	many	TRBD1	TGTGCCAGTAGTATGGGACAGGGCGGCACTGAAGCTTTCTTT	CASSMGQGGTEAFF
TRBV7-2	TRBJ1-4	many	NA	TGTGCCAGCAGCTTAGCGGGCCGGGGATCGGAAAAACTGTTTTTT	CASSLAGRGSEKLFF
TRBV11-1	TRBJ2-2	many	NA	TGTGCCAGCAGTTTCGAGGACAGGAACACCGGGGAGCTGTTTTTT	CASSFEDRNTGELFF
TRBV13	TRBJ1-2	many	TRBD1	TGTGCCAGCAGCCGGGACAGGGACGACTATGGCTACACCTTC	CASSRDRDDYGYTF
TRBV29-1	TRBJ1-2	many	TRBD1	TGCAGCTCGATGACAGGGTCCTATGGCTACACCTTC	CSSMTGSYGYTF
TRBV10-3	TRBJ1-2	NA	TRBD1	TGTGCCATCACCCCGGGACAGGGAGGGATTAGTTATGGCTACACCTTC	CAITPGQGGISYGYTF
TRBV4-3	TRBJ1-2	many	TRBD1	TGCGCCAGCAGCCAAGATCTAAGGACAGGGACTATCAGAGGCTACACCTTC	CASSQDLRTGTIRGYTF
TRBV5-8	TRBJ2-3	many	TRBD2	TGTGCCAGCAGCTTAGGGACTACCCCAGCGCAAGATACGCAGTATTTT	CASSLGTTPAQDTQYF
TRBV4-3	TRBJ2-5	many	TRBD2	TGCGCCAGCAGCCAAGAATCGGGCGGGGGGGTTTTCGGTTCCCAAGAGACCCAGTACTTC	CASSQESGGGVFGSQETQYF
TRBV5-1	TRBJ2-5	many	NA	TGCGCCAGCAGCCGAGGACAGTTTGGTGAGACCCAGTACTTC	CASSRGQFGETQYF
TRBV2	TRBJ1-4	many	TRBD1	TGTGCCAGCAGTGAGAACCGGGACAGTGAAAAACTGTTTTTT	CASSENRDSEKLFF
TRBV28	TRBJ2-5	many	NA	TGTGCCAGCAGTTTACCCGGGGTTGGAGGGCAAGAGACCCAGTACTTC	CASSLPGVGGQETQYF
TRBV5-6	TRBJ2-5	many	TRBD2	TGTGCCAGCAGCTTGGGGCGGGGGGCCGGGGAGACCCAGTACTTC	CASSLGRGAGETQYF
TRBV29-1	TRBJ2-4	many	TRBD1	TGCAGCGTCGCAAGCCCACAGGGGGTTGGCAAAAACATTCAGTACTTC	CSVASPQGVGKNIQYF
TRBV25-1	TRBJ1-4	many	TRBD1	TGTGCCAGCAGTGGACCGGGACAGGGTTATGAAAAACTGTTTTTT	CASSGPGQGYEKLFF
TRBV6-1	TRBJ2-7	NA	NA	TGTGCCAGCAGTGAAGGGCGCGCGGGATACGAGCAGTACTTC	CASSEGRAGYEQYF
TRBV19	TRBJ1-1	few	TRBD1	TGTGCCAGTATTCGCGTAAGGCGAGTCGGGACAGGGGGCGGGGTTGCCCTGAACGCTGAAGCTTTCTTT	CASIRVRRVGTGGGVALNAEAFF
TRBV2	TRBJ2-5	many	TRBD1	TGTGCCAGCAGGGAGACTACCGCCGGGCCAGGGGGCATAGAGACCCAGTACTTC	CASRETTAGPGGIETQYF
TRBV10-2	TRBJ2-7	many	TRBD1	TGCGCCAGCAGTGAGTACAGGGGGGACGAGCAGTACTTC	CASSEYRGDEQYF